This TCR beta chain is drawn from a study of cytomegalovirus exposure and HLA in healthy donors. Study as a whole: Among about 179 million T cells, an earlier analysis found 95 million to 140 million unique TCR beta sequences.

Study-wide results and limits: Cytomegalovirus-associated TCR beta chains were listed, numbering 164. Within an earlier analysis, most TCR beta V segments proved productive either about 87% or about 30% of the time.

With respect to this clone: Its antigen is unknown.

The study ran its PCR with 60 Vbeta and 13 Jbeta primers. Measured with immunoSEQ multiplex PCR; TCRdb has only the in-frame clones, and not every one. This table holds fewer than 110,000 clones, 82% found once. The CDR3 extends over 14 amino acids. V shed 1 base, J shed 8 bases, and the junction held 6 bases outside the gene matches. Germline V lookup: CDR1 SGHTA, CDR2 FQGNSA. Material: PBMCs. The sequence was collected from a man aged 25 to 40 in good health and CMV-seropositive. The chain is built from TRBV7-2 and TRBJ1-2; TRBD1 matches at 8 bases. In DNA form, the CDR3 reads TGTGCCAGCAGCTTAGTCGGACAGGGAAGAGGCTACACCTTC. This sequence encodes CASSLVGQGRGYTF.